Listed below are T cell receptor beta chains from one sample, sequenced in a study of blood T cell repertoires in COVID-19. The protocol was immunoSEQ multiplex PCR, while the TCRdb copy is restricted to in-frame clones and leaves out a portion. The data hold over 75,000 clones, with approximately 84% observed a single time. Sequenced: peripheral blood. Receptors originate from a man aged 70 or older with acute or convalescent COVID-19. CDR3s include the opening cysteine and the closing phenylalanine or tryptophan. A D gene is named only where the DNA matches it firmly. For some rows the clone size is stated as once, few or many, or as a class when expanded; others skip it.

TRBV2,.,.,TRBJ2-3,TGTGCCAGCAGGGACTATCGGTCACGAGGGTATTTT,CASRDYRSRGYF
TRBV6-5,large,TRBD1,TRBJ1-2,TGTGCCAGCAGTTACACTGGACAGGGGGAACGCTACACCTTC,CASSYTGQGERYTF
TRBV5-4,.,.,TRBJ2-1,TGTGCCAGCAGCTCGGGTTGGGATGAGCAGTTCTTC,CASSSGWDEQFF
TRBV28,.,.,TRBJ1-1,TGTGCCAGCAGTTCCCTGACAGGCTACACTGAAGCTTTCTTT,CASSSLTGYTEAFF
TRBV10-3,.,TRBD1,TRBJ1-1,TGTGCCATCAGTGAAGTACCGGGACAGGTTGAAGCTTTCTTT,CAISEVPGQVEAFF
TRBV4-3,.,.,TRBJ2-7,TGCGCCAGCAGCCAAGATATTCGTTACGAGCAGTACTTC,CASSQDIRYEQYF
TRBV19,.,.,TRBJ2-6,TGTGCCAGTAGACGCTTTAGGCAGGGTAATACTGGGGCCAACGTCCTGACTTTC,CASRRFRQGNTGANVLTF
TRBV10-3,.,.,TRBJ1-1,TGTGCCATCAGTGATAGATCTGTGGGGAGCACTGAAGCTTTCTTT,CAISDRSVGSTEAFF
TRBV19,.,TRBD2,TRBJ2-1,TGTGCCAGTACCCGTGTAGCGGGGGGTTACAATGAGCAGTTCTTC,CASTRVAGGYNEQFF
TRBV3-1/TRBV3-2,.,.,TRBJ2-5,TGTGCCAGCAGCCAAGATCAGGTGACCCAGTACTTC,CASSQDQVTQYF
TRBV6-5,.,.,TRBJ2-7,TGTGCCAGCAGTTACTGGGGCGGGACAGTCTACGAGCAGTACTTC,CASSYWGGTVYEQYF
TRBV19,.,.,TRBJ2-7,TGTGCCAGTAGTATCCCGGGTCAATCCTACGAGCAGTACTTC,CASSIPGQSYEQYF
TRBV10-3,.,.,TRBJ1-2,TGTGCCATCGGACACAAGGGCGGAAACTCCTCGAATTATAACTATGGCTACACCTTC,CAIGHKGGNSSNYNYGYTF
TRBV14,.,.,TRBJ2-1,TGTGCCAGCAGCCTGGGACTCTACTCCTACAATGAGCAGTTCTTC,CASSLGLYSYNEQFF
TRBV27,.,TRBD1,TRBJ1-2,TGTGCCAGCAGTTCCGCCGGGACAGGGGTGATCGGTGGCTACACCTTC,CASSSAGTGVIGGYTF
TRBV5-4,.,.,TRBJ2-3,TGTGCCAGCAGCTTTGACAGTCGGAAGATAGATACGCAGTATTTT,CASSFDSRKIDTQYF
TRBV19,.,TRBD1,TRBJ2-5,TGTGCCAGTAGTATTACAGGGGAGCGAACAGAGACCCAGTACTTC,CASSITGERTETQYF
TRBV30,.,.,TRBJ2-2,TGTGCCTGGAGTGCTGATGGGCGGGCCACCGGGGAGCTGTTTTTT,CAWSADGRATGELFF
TRBV7-2,.,TRBD2,TRBJ2-1,TGTGCCAGCAGCTTCACCGGGACTAGCGGGGGGAAGCAGTTCTTC,CASSFTGTSGGKQFF
TRBV27,.,TRBD2,TRBJ2-1,TGTGCCAGCAGCGACTCTAGCGGGGTTTACAATGAGCAGTTCTTC,CASSDSSGVYNEQFF
TRBV4-2,medium-sized,TRBD2,TRBJ2-7,TGTGCCAGCAGTCCCAATAGCGGGACGACCTCCTCCGAGCAGTACTTC,CASSPNSGTTSSEQYF
TRBV5-5,.,.,TRBJ2-2,TGTGCCAGCAGCTCGACAGGATCGTCCTCGAACACCGGGGAGCTGTTTTTT,CASSSTGSSSNTGELFF
TRBV19,.,.,TRBJ1-5,TGTGCCAGTAGTTCCCCATCAGACAGAGCCGGGTACCAGCCCCAGCATTTT,CASSSPSDRAGYQPQHF
TRBV5-1,.,.,TRBJ1-4,TGCGCCAGCAGCTTGGGGCTCGGGGGGCAAAACTTAAAACTGTTTTTT,CASSLGLGGQNLKLFF
TRBV4-1,.,TRBD1,TRBJ1-1,TGCGCCAGCAGCCAAACCGGGACAGGTTACACTGAAGCTTTCTTT,CASSQTGTGYTEAFF
TRBV29-1,.,.,TRBJ1-2,TGCAGCGTTGATAGCCCGAACTACTATGGCTACACCTTC,CSVDSPNYYGYTF
TRBV9,.,.,TRBJ2-3,TGTGCCAGCAGCGTAGTTCGGGGAAAGACAGATACGCAGTATTTT,CASSVVRGKTDTQYF
TRBV27,.,.,TRBJ1-6,TGTGTTAGGGAGGGGGACTCCTATAATTCACCCCTCCACTTT,CVREGDSYNSPLHF
TRBV9,.,TRBD1,TRBJ1-5,TGTGCCAGCAGCATTTCCGGGACAGGGGAGCCCCAGCATTTT,CASSISGTGEPQHF
TRBV6-5,few,.,TRBJ2-1,TGTGCCAGCGGCGGGGCCCTTAAGGGGCAGTTCTTC,CASGGALKGQFF
TRBV27,once,.,TRBJ1-5,TGTGCCAGCACCCGGGCGGGTAGCAATCAGCCCCAGCATTTT,CASTRAGSNQPQHF
TRBV7-2,.,.,TRBJ1-6,TGTGCCAGCAGCTTTACAGGGCCCCTAAATTCACCCCTCCACTTT,CASSFTGPLNSPLHF
TRBV15,.,.,TRBJ2-5,TGTGCCACCAGCGGGGCAGGGAACGAAGAGACCCAGTACTTC,CATSGAGNEETQYF